The TCR beta chain under discussion was sequenced for a study of T cells after yellow fever vaccination. Study-level results: Bulk-population clonotypes that are abundant could appear as contaminants in FACS-sorted repertoires.

This clonotype has just a few counts. Its antigen is as yet unknown. CDR1 is MNHEY and CDR2 is SVGAGI in the germline V gene. V was trimmed by 5 bases and J by 0 bases, leaving 8 bases between them. This CDR3 is built from 13 residues. It was through 5'RACE template switching that TCR cDNA was made, with a universal primer site and UMIs added. One entry per CDR3 protein results from TCRdb running MiXCR on the 5' RACE reads. The sample lists around 340,000 distinct CDR3 sequences, around 12% occurring once. The TCR originated in a young man who received the YFV17D yellow fever vaccine. This chain connects TRBV6-5 to TRBJ2-7, with D possibly matching TRBD1 (5 bases). Here the sequenced sample was CD4+ T cells sorted from PBMCs, taken 15 days after the yellow fever booster vaccination. The CDR3 loop is CASSTGHSYEQYV. DNA for the CDR3: TGTGCCAGCAGTACAGGTCACTCCTACGAGCAGTACGTC.